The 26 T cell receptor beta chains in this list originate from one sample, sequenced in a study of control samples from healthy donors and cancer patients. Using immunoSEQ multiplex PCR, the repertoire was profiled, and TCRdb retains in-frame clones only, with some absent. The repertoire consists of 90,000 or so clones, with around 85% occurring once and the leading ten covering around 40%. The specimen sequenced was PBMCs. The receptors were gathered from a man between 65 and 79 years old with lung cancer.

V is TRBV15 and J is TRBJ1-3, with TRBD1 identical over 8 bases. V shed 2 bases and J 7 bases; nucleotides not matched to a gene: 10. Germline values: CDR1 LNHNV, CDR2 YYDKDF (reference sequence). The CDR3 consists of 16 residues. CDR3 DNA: TGTGCCACCAGCAGAAGTCTCGGACAGGGAGACAACACCATATATTTT. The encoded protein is CATSRSLGQGDNTIYF.

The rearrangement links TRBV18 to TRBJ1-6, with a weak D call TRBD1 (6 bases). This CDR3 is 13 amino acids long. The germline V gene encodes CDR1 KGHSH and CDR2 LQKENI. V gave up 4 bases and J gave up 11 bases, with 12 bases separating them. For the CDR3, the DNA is TGTGCCAGCTCACGACAGGATTCCCCACCCCTCCACTTT. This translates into CASSRQDSPPLHF.

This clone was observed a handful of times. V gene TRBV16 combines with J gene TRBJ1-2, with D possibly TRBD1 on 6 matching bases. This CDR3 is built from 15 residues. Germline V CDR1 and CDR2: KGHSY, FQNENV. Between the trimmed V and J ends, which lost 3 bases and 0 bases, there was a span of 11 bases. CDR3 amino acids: CASSQYRVPNYGYTF. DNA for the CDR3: TGTGCCAGCAGCCAGTACAGGGTACCTAACTATGGCTACACCTTC.

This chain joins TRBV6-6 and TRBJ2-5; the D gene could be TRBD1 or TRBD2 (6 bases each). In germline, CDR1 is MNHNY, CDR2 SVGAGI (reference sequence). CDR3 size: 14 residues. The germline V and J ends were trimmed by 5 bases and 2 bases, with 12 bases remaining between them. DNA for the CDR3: TGTGCCAGCAGTAGGAGGAGGGGGCAAGAGACCCAGTACTTC. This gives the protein CASSRRRGQETQYF.

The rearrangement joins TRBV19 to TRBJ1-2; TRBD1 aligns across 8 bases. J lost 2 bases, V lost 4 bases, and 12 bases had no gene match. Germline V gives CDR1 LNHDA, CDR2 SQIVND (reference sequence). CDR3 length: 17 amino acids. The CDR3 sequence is CASSRPPGTGPNYGYTF. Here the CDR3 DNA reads TGTGCCAGTAGTAGACCCCCGGGGACAGGACCCAACTATGGCTACACCTTC.

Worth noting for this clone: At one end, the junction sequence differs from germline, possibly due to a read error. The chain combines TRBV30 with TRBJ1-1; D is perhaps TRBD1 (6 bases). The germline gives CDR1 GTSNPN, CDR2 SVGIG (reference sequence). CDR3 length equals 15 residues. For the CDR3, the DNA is TGTGCCTGGGGTGTCCCGGGGGGGCGGAACACTGAAGCTTTCTTT. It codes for CAWGVPGGRNTEAFF. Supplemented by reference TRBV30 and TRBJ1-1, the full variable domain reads SQTIHQWPATLVQPVGSPLSLECTVEGTSNPNLYWYRQAAGRGLQLLFYSVGIGQISSEVPQNLSASRPQDRQFILSSKKLLLSDSGFYLCAWGVPGGRNTEAFFGQGTRLTVV.

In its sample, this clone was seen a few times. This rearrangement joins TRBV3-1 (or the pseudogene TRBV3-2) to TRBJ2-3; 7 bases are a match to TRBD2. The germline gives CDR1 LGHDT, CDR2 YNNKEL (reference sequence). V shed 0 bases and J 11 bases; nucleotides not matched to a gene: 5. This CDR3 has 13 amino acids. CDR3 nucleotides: TGTGCCAGCAGCCAAGATCTGCGCGGGGGGCAGTATTTT. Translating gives CASSQDLRGGQYF.

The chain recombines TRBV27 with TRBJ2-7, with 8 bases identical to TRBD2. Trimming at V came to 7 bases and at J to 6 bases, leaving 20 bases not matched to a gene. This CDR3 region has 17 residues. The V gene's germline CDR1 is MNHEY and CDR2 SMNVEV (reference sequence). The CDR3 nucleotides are TGTGCCAGCAACCCCCGTCCGGGACTAGGGATTCCTCTCGAGCAGTACTTC. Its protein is CASNPRPGLGIPLEQYF.

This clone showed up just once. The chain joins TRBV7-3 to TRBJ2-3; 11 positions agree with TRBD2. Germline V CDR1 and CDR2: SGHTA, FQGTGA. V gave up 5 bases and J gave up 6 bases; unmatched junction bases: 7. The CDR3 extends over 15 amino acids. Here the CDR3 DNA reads TGTGCCAGCAGCGCCTCGGGACTAGCGGTGGATACGCAGTATTTT. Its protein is CASSASGLAVDTQYF.

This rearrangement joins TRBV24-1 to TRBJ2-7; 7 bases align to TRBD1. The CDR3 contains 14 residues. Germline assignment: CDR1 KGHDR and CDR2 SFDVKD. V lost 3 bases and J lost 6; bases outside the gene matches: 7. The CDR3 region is CATSDATGRGEQYF. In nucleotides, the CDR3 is TGTGCCACCAGTGATGCGACAGGGAGAGGCGAGCAGTACTTC.

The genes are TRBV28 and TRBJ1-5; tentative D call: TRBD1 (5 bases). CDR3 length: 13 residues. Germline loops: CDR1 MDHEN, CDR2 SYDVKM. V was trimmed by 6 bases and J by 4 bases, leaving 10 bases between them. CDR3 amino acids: CASSRVLNQPQHF. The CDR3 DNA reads TGTGCCAGCAGCAGGGTTCTGAATCAGCCCCAGCATTTT. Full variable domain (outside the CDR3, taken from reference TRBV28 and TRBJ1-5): DVKVTQSSRYLVKRTGEKVFLECVQDMDHENMFWYRQDPGLGLRLIYFSYDVKMKEKGDIPEGYSVSREKKERFSLILESASTNQTSMYLCASSRVLNQPQHFGDGTRLSIL.

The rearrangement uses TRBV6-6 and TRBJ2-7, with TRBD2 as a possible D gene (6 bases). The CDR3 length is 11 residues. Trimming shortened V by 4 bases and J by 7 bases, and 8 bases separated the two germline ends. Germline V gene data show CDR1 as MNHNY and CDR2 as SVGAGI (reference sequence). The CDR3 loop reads CASSSGGEQYF. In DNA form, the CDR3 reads TGTGCCAGCAGTTCTGGGGGGGAGCAGTACTTC.

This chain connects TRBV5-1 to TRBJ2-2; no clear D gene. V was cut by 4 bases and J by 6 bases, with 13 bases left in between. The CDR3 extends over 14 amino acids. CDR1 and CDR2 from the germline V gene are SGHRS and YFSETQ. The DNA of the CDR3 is TGCGCCAGCAGCCGCGACTCGTTCGCCGGGGAGCTGTTTTTT. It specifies CASSRDSFAGELFF.

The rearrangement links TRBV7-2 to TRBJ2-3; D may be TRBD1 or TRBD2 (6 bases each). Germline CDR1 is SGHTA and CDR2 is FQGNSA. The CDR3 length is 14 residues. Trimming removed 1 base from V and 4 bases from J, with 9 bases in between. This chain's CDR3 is CASSLGGAPDTQYF. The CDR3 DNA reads TGTGCCAGCAGCTTAGGGGGGGCCCCAGATACGCAGTATTTT.

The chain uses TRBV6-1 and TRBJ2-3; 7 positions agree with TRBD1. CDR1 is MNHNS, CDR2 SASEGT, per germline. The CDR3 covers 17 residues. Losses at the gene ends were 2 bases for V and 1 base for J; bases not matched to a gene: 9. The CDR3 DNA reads TGTGCCAGCAGTGAATTGCCAGGGGGAAGCCGCACAGATACGCAGTATTTT. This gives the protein CASSELPGGSRTDTQYF.

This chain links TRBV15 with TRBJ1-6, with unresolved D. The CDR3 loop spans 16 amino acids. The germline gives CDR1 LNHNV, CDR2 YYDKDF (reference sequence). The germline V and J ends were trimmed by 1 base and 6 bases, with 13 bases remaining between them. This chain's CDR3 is CATSRGHGTFNSPLHF. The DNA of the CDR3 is TGTGCCACCAGCAGAGGGCACGGTACTTTTAATTCACCCCTCCACTTT. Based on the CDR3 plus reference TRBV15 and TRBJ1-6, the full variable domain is DAMVIQNPRYQVTQFGKPVTLSCSQTLNHNVMYWYQQKSSQAPKLLFHYYDKDFNNEADTPDNFQSRRPNTSFCFLDIRSPGLGDTAMYLCATSRGHGTFNSPLHFGNGTRLTVT.

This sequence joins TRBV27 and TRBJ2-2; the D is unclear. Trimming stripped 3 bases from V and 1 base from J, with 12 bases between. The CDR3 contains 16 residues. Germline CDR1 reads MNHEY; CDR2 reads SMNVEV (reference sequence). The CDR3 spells CASSFSWRMNTGELFF. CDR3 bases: TGTGCCAGCAGTTTTTCCTGGCGGATGAACACCGGGGAGCTGTTTTTT.

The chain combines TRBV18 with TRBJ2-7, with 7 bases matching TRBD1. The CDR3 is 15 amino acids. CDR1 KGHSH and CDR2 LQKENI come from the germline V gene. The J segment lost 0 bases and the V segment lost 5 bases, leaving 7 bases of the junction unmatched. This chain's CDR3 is CASSEGQSSSYEQYF. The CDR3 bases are TGTGCCAGCTCAGAGGGACAGTCCTCCTCCTACGAGCAGTACTTC.

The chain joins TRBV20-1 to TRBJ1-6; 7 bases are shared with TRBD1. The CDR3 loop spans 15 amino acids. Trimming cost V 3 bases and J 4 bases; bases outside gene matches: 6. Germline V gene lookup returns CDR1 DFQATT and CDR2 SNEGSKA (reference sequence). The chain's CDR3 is CSASEGARYNSPLHF. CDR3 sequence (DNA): TGCAGTGCTAGTGAGGGGGCGCGATATAATTCACCCCTCCACTTT.

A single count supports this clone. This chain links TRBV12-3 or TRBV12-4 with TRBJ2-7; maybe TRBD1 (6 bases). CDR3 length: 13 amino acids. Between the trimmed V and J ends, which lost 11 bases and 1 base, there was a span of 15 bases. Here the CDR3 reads CASGTGKSYEQYF. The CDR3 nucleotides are TGTGCCTCCGGCACAGGGAAATCCTACGAGCAGTACTTC.

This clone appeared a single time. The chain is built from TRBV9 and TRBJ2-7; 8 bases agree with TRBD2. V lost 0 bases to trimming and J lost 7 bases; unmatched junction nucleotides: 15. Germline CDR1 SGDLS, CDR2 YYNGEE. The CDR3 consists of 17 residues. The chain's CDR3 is CASSVVARGASPAEQYF. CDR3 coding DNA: TGTGCCAGCAGCGTAGTTGCGCGGGGGGCCTCCCCCGCTGAGCAGTACTTC.

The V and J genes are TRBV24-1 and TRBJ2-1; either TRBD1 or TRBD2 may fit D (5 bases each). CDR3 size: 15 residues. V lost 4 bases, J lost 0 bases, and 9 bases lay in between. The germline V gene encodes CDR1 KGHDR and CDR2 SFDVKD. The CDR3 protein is CATSEPGSSYNEQFF. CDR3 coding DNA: TGTGCCACCAGTGAGCCAGGGAGCTCCTACAATGAGCAGTTCTTC.

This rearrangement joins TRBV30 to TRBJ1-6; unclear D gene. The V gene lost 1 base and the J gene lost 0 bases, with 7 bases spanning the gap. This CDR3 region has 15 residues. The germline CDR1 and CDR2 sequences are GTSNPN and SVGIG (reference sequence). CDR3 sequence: CAWSAGSSYNSPLHF. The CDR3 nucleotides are TGTGCCTGGAGTGCCGGGAGCTCCTATAATTCACCCCTCCACTTT.

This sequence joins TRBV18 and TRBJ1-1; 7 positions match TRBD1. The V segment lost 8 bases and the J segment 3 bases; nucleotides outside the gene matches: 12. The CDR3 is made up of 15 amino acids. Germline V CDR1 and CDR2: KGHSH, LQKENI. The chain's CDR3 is CASRPMAGGDTEAFF. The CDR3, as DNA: TGTGCCAGCCGACCCATGGCAGGGGGGGACACTGAAGCTTTCTTT. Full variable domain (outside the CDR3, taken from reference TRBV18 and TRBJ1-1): NAGVMQNPRHLVRRRGQEARLRCSPMKGHSHVYWYRQLPEEGLKFMVYLQKENIIDESGMPKERFSAEFPKEGPSILRIQQVVRGDSAAYFCASRPMAGGDTEAFFGQGTRLTVV.

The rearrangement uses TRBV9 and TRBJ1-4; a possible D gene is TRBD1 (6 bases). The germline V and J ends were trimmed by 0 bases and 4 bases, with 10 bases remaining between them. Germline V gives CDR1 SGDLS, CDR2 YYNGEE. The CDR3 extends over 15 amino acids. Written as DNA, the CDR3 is TGTGCCAGCAGCGTAGGAGTAGGGGGTAATGAAAAACTGTTTTTT. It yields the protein CASSVGVGGNEKLFF.

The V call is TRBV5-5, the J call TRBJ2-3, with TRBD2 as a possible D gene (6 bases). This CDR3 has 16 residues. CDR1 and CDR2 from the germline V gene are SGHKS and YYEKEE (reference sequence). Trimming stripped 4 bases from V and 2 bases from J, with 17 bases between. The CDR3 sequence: CASSAGPNANTDTQYF. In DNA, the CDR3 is TGTGCCAGCAGCGCGGGACCAAACGCTAACACAGATACGCAGTATTTT.